This TCR beta chain was recovered during a study of T cell changes during pregnancy in multiple sclerosis. The protocol was immunoSEQ multiplex PCR, while the TCRdb copy is restricted to in-frame clones and leaves out a portion. The sample yields almost 40,000 clones, 75% to 95% seen once. The sample in question was CD4+ T cells from peripheral blood mononuclear cells, obtained in the third trimester of pregnancy. The clonotype comes from a female donor in good health, enrolled as a control in a pregnancy study.

The CDR3 sequence is CAISGGTGVSDAGANVLTF. The CDR3 DNA is TGTGCCATCAGCGGCGGGACAGGGGTTTCGGATGCTGGGGCCAACGTCCTGACTTTC. This chain connects TRBV10-3 to TRBJ2-6; 10 positions agree with TRBD1. This CDR3 is 19 amino acids long. Per the germline V gene, CDR1 is ENHRY and CDR2 is SYGVKD. V was clipped by 6 bases and J by 2 bases; unmatched bases: 13.